These 14 T cell receptor beta chains were sequenced from one sample in a study of shared clonotypes between healthy human individuals. Libraries were prepared by immunoSEQ multiplex PCR; TCRdb keeps only in-frame clonotypes and omits some of them. The sample records about 1.5 million clones, roughly 97% being singletons. Sequenced sample: naive CD4+ T cells sorted from blood. Subset noted: CD45RA+ positively selected. The receptors shown here come from a young man in good health.

This chain links TRBV14 with TRBJ1-2; the D is unclear. CDR1 is SGHDN and CDR2 is FVKESK in the germline V gene. The length of the CDR3 is 15 residues. V was clipped by 1 base and J by 1 base, with 10 bases between them. The CDR3 loop is CASSQVLGDNYGYTF. The CDR3 DNA reads as TGTGCCAGCAGCCAAGTTCTTGGGGATAACTATGGCTACACCTTC.

The CDR3 sequence: CASSQGAPGRNQPQHF. The CDR3 DNA sequence: TGTGCCAGCAGTCAGGGGGCTCCCGGGAGAAATCAGCCCCAGCATTTT. The chain has TRBV28 and TRBJ1-5, with 8 bases aligning to TRBD1. The germline CDR1 and CDR2 sequences are MDHEN and SYDVKM. The CDR3 loop spans 16 amino acids. The V gene end was trimmed by 5 bases and the J gene end by 4 bases; junction bases not matched to a gene: 10.

This chain links TRBV6-1 with TRBJ1-4; D perhaps matches TRBD1 (5 bases). This CDR3 has 14 amino acids. The V and J ends lost 6 bases and 4 bases respectively, with 12 bases between them. In germline, CDR1 is MNHNS, CDR2 SASEGT. DNA of the CDR3: TGTGCCAGCAGGCTAGACAGTCTTAATGAAAAACTGTTTTTT. Its protein is CASRLDSLNEKLFF.

As regards this clone: An end of the junction does not agree with germline; a read error may underlie this. The chain uses TRBV7-7 and TRBJ2-2; D call uncertain. Per the germline V gene, CDR1 is SSHAT and CDR2 is FNYEAQ (reference sequence). The CDR3 has 15 amino acids. CDR3 bases: TGTGCTAGCAGCCCGGACCCCTTCAGCGCCGGGGAGCTGTTTTTT. It is translated as CASSPDPFSAGELFF.

V is TRBV5-1 and J is TRBJ1-2, with a possible D match to TRBD1 (5 bases). Looked up from germline, CDR1 is SGHRS and CDR2 is YFSETQ. The germline V and J ends were trimmed by 3 bases and 8 bases, with 14 bases remaining between them. The CDR3 sequence is 13 residues long. The CDR3 here is CASSWDVLRGYTF. The CDR3 DNA reads TGCGCCAGCAGCTGGGACGTTCTGCGGGGCTACACCTTC.

This clone was picked up one time. The genes are TRBV5-5 and TRBJ1-3; 9 bases align to TRBD1. The CDR3 covers 16 residues. The trim removed 4 bases at V and 7 bases at J, leaving 12 bases unmatched. The germline V gene has CDR1 SGHKS and CDR2 YYEKEE (reference sequence). CDR3 nucleotide sequence: TGTGCCAGCAGCCTCTCGTCGGACAGGGGCAGGAACACCATATATTTT. Its protein product is CASSLSSDRGRNTIYF.

This clone occurred once. The V and J genes are TRBV11-2 and TRBJ1-1; 12 bases match TRBD1. The CDR3 length is 16 residues. The V gene's germline CDR1 is SGHAT and CDR2 FQNNGV. Unmatched junction bases numbered 6, after V lost 2 bases and J lost 5 bases. The CDR3, as DNA: TGTGCCAGCAGCTTATGGGACAGGGGGCGCGGAACTGAAGCTTTCTTT. Translation: CASSLWDRGRGTEAFF.

The chain is built from TRBV27 and TRBJ1-5; a weak D match, TRBD1 (5 bases). Deletions cut 6 bases from V and 5 bases from J, with 11 bases between. The CDR3 contains 13 residues. The germline CDR1 and CDR2 sequences are MNHEY and SMNVEV (reference sequence). CDR3 region: CASSRSGDQPQHF. In DNA, the CDR3 is TGTGCCAGCAGCCGCTCGGGGGATCAGCCCCAGCATTTT.

The chain is built from TRBV11-3 and TRBJ2-2; tentative D call: TRBD2 (6 bases). With 1 base removed from V and 1 base from J, the gap between germline ends came to 19 bases. Germline V gene sequence: CDR1 SGHNT, CDR2 YENEEA. This CDR3 is 19 amino acids long. In DNA form, the CDR3 reads TGTGCCAGCAGCTTAGGGAGGTGGCTAGGCGGGAAGAACACCGGGGAGCTGTTTTTT. Translated, it gives CASSLGRWLGGKNTGELFF.

As concerns this clone: The sample holds other DNA sequences that translate to the same CDR3. This rearrangement joins TRBV9 to TRBJ2-7; no clear D gene. The CDR3 is 14 residues long. With 0 bases removed from V and 1 base from J, the gap between germline ends came to 8 bases. Per the germline V gene, CDR1 is SGDLS and CDR2 is YYNGEE. Written as DNA, the CDR3 is TGTGCCAGCAGCGTAGCGGCCGGGTCCTACGAGCAGTACTTC. It encodes CASSVAAGSYEQYF.

The chain employs TRBV4-2 and TRBJ2-1, with 9 bases matching TRBD1. The junction had 8 bases not matched to a gene; V was cut back by 5 bases and J by 6 bases. Germline loops: CDR1 LGHNA, CDR2 YNFKEQ. The length of the CDR3 is 15 residues. The CDR3 DNA follows: TGTGCCAGCAGCAAGCCGGGACAGGGTAGCAATGAGCAGTTCTTC. Translated: CASSKPGQGSNEQFF.

This CDR3 is CASSARSRGAASGSPGDEQFF. The CDR3 nucleotides are TGTGCCAGCAGCGCCCGCTCCAGGGGCGCGGCTAGCGGGAGCCCTGGCGATGAGCAGTTCTTC. The chain employs TRBV7-6 and TRBJ2-1, with 10 positions matching TRBD2. V trimming: 5 bases; J trimming: 8 bases; junction bases outside the gene matches: 27. Germline V gives CDR1 SGHVS, CDR2 FNYEAQ. The CDR3 runs to 21 residues.

The rearrangement uses TRBV2 and TRBJ2-2; 8 bases agree with TRBD2. Losses at the gene ends were 4 bases for V and 8 bases for J; bases not matched to a gene: 9. The V gene's germline CDR1 is SNHLY and CDR2 FYNNEI. The CDR3 extends over 15 amino acids. CDR3 in DNA: TGTGCCAGCAGTGGGCTAGCGGGCCTCAGGGGGGAGCTGTTTTTT. It specifies CASSGLAGLRGELFF.

This chain links TRBV30 with TRBJ2-5; 8 bases agree with TRBD1. V dropped 3 bases and J dropped 5; count of bases not matched to a gene: 11. CDR3 length equals 15 residues. Germline V gene data show CDR1 as GTSNPN and CDR2 as SVGIG (reference sequence). Here the CDR3 reads CAWRNQGAPWETQYF. The CDR3 nucleotides read TGTGCCTGGAGAAACCAGGGGGCCCCTTGGGAGACCCAGTACTTC.